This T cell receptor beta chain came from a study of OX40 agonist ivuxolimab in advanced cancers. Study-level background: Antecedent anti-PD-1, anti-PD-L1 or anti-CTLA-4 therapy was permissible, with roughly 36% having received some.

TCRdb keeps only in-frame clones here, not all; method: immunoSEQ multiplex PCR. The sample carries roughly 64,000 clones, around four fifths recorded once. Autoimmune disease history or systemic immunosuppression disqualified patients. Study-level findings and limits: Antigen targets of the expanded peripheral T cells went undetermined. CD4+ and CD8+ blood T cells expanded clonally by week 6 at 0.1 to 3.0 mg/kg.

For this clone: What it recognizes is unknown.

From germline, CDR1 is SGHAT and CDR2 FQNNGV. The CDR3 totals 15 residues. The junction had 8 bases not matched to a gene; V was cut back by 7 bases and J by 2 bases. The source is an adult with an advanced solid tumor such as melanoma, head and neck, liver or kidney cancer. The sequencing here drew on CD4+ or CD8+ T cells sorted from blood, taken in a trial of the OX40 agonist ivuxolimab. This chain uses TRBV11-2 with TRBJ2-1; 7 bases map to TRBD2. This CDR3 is CASNRGSPTYNEQFF. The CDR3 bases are TGTGCCAGCAACCGCGGGAGTCCAACCTACAATGAGCAGTTCTTC.